The 7 T cell receptor beta chains below all came from one sample that was sequenced in a study of T cell responses to AZD1222 COVID-19 vaccine. Some clones are missing from TCRdb's copy, which holds only in-frame ones; the method was immunoSEQ multiplex PCR. Found here are 150,000 to 160,000 clones, around 89% of them singletons; the top ten hold around 3%. The starting material was peripheral blood, obtained on day 0 of AZD1222 vaccination. Every receptor here comes from an adult in good health.

The rearrangement joins TRBV6-5 to TRBJ1-6, with a possible D match to TRBD1 (5 bases). V gave up 5 bases and J gave up 6 bases, with 14 bases separating them. This CDR3 comprises 15 residues. Germline loops: CDR1 MNHEY, CDR2 SVGAGI. As DNA, the CDR3 is TGTGCCAGCAGTCAGTTGGGGACGGGTAATTCACCCCTCCACTTT. Translation gives CASSQLGTGNSPLHF.

J is TRBJ1-5 and V is TRBV6-5; 8 nucleotides line up with TRBD1. J gave up 2 bases and V 6 bases, and 6 bases lay outside the gene matches. The CDR3 spans 15 residues. Germline V gives CDR1 MNHEY, CDR2 SVGAGI. In nucleotides, the CDR3 is TGTGCCAGCAGCCTGGACAGGGACCGCAATCAGCCCCAGCATTTT. Translation gives CASSLDRDRNQPQHF.

The chain joins TRBV7-8 to TRBJ2-5, with 7 bases fitting TRBD1. CDR3 length: 15 amino acids. V lost 2 bases to trimming and J lost 2 bases; unmatched junction nucleotides: 5. CDR1 is SGHVS, CDR2 FQNEAQ, per germline. The CDR3 DNA follows: TGTGCCAGCAGCTTACTTCCGGGACAGCAAGAGACCCAGTACTTC. This sequence encodes CASSLLPGQQETQYF.

This clone has only one observation. The genes are TRBV6-1 and TRBJ2-1, with a weak D call TRBD1 (6 bases). This CDR3 has 15 residues. V lost 0 bases and J lost 6, with 12 bases in between. From germline, CDR1 is MNHNS and CDR2 SASEGT. In DNA, the CDR3 is TGTGCCAGCAGTGAAGCAACAGGGATGGGCAATGAGCAGTTCTTC. It codes for CASSEATGMGNEQFF.

V usage is TRBV5-4 and J usage is TRBJ2-3; TRBD2 matches 9 bases. CDR1 and CDR2 (germline): SGHNT, YYREEE (reference sequence). This CDR3 is 14 amino acids long. V shed 2 bases and J 6 bases; nucleotides not matched to a gene: 4. The CDR3 nucleotides read TGTGCCAGCAGCTTCGCGGGGGGGCGTGATACGCAGTATTTT. This codes for CASSFAGGRDTQYF.

This clone has a handful of counts. The chain joins TRBV9 to TRBJ2-7; tentatively, D is TRBD1 (5 bases). Trimming left V 1 base short and J 0 bases short, with 11 bases between. CDR1 is SGDLS and CDR2 is YYNGEE in the germline V gene. The CDR3 spans 15 residues. The CDR3 DNA sequence: TGTGCCAGCAGCGTAACTGCGACAGCCTCCTACGAGCAGTACTTC. This encodes CASSVTATASYEQYF.

This clone was picked up one time. The V gene is TRBV12-3 or TRBV12-4, the J gene TRBJ2-1; D might be TRBD2 (5 bases). Trimming took off 3 bases at V and 9 bases at J, with 9 bases between the two ends. The CDR3 runs to 12 residues. DNA for the CDR3: TGTGCCAGCAGTTTTGGTGGGAGTGAGCAGTTCTTC. Its protein product is CASSFGGSEQFF.